The next 11 T cell receptor beta chains were all read from a single sample in a study of identical twins' blood T cells. TCRdb re-analysed the 5' RACE reads in MiXCR, keeping a single row per CDR3 protein. The sample lists 350,000 to 400,000 distinct CDR3 sequences; about 28% were seen once. The sequenced sample consisted of PBMCs. The receptors were gathered from a woman aged 18-55 years in good health.

This clonotype was found a few times. CDR3 DNA: TGTGCCAGCAGCGTAGCTACGGGGATTAGCGGGGAGCTGTTTTTT. Its protein product is CASSVATGISGELFF. This rearrangement joins TRBV9 to TRBJ2-2; weak D call: TRBD2 (5 bases). CDR3 size: 15 residues. CDR1 and CDR2 from the germline V gene are SGDLS and YYNGEE. V was clipped by 0 bases and J by 7 bases, with 13 bases between them.

This clonotype was detected many times. The chain couples TRBV29-1 to TRBJ1-1; D remains ambiguous. The germline gives CDR1 SQVTM, CDR2 ANQGSEA. The ends were cut back, 6 bases at V and 4 bases at J, with 6 bases in the middle. The CDR3 length is 10 residues. The CDR3 reads CSVLGTEAFF. The DNA for the CDR3 is TGCAGCGTCCTCGGCACTGAAGCTTTCTTT.

V gene TRBV29-1 combines with J gene TRBJ2-5, with 9 nucleotides matching TRBD2. The CDR3 runs to 14 residues. Germline V lookup: CDR1 SQVTM, CDR2 ANQGSEA. J was trimmed by 5 bases and V by 4 bases; bases with no gene match: 8. The CDR3 is CSVANVAGEETQYF. As DNA, the CDR3 is TGCAGCGTTGCGAATGTAGCGGGAGAGGAGACCCAGTACTTC.

To note about this clonotype: With a far larger clone one base away, a read error is the likely cause. The rearrangement links TRBV27 to TRBJ1-1; no reliable D call. The CDR3 runs to 14 residues. Germline V CDR1 and CDR2: MNHEY, SMNVEV (reference sequence). The V gene lost 2 bases and the J gene lost 1 base, with 8 bases spanning the gap. CDR3 coding DNA: TGTGCCAGCAGTTTAGGGATAGCGAACACTGAAGCTTTCTTT. It specifies CASSLGIANTEAFF.

The chain is built from TRBV11-3 and TRBJ1-1, with a weak D call TRBD1 (6 bases). The CDR3 has 12 residues. CDR1 SGHNT and CDR2 YENEEA come from the germline V gene. Trimming took 10 bases from V and 5 from J, leaving 14 bases between them. The CDR3 nucleotides are TGTGCCACCCGCAGGGGCCCTACTGAAGCTTTCTTT. Amino acid sequence: CATRRGPTEAFF.

This clonotype was observed at least ten times. The chain is built from TRBV3-1 and TRBJ2-2; a possible D gene is TRBD2 (6 bases). CDR1 and CDR2 (germline): LGHDT, YNNKEL (reference sequence). The CDR3 runs to 17 residues. V lost 4 bases to trimming and J lost 5 bases, with 20 bases between them. CDR3 DNA: TGTGCCAGCAGCCCCGCCTCCGGGACTCCACGAACCGGGGAGCTGTTTTTT. This translates into CASSPASGTPRTGELFF.

This clonotype was observed a few times. The V and J genes are TRBV20-1 and TRBJ2-1; 16 bases fit TRBD2. Trimming removed 4 bases from V and 2 bases from J; junction bases left unmatched: 2. CDR3 length: 16 residues. Looked up from germline, CDR1 is DFQATT and CDR2 is SNEGSKA (reference sequence). CDR3 sequence (DNA): TGCAGTGCTACCGGGACTAGCGGGAGGGCCTACAATGAGCAGTTCTTC. Its protein is CSATGTSGRAYNEQFF.

This clonotype has more than one count but fewer than ten. Germline and junction disagree at one end, which may indicate a read error. The V gene is TRBV12-3 or TRBV12-4, the J gene TRBJ1-1; 8 bases map to TRBD1. The CDR3 loop spans 12 amino acids. The CDR3 DNA is TGTGCCACGGACAGGGAGGGGACTGAAACTTTCTTT. Translation gives CATDREGTETFF.

This clonotype was seen more than once but under ten times. This chain links TRBV7-9 with TRBJ1-3; D not certain. Trimming removed 5 bases at V and 2 bases at J, with 13 bases between. This CDR3 is 15 amino acids long. CDR1 is SEHNR and CDR2 is FQNEAQ in the germline V gene (reference sequence). The CDR3 nucleotides read TGTGCCAGCAGCCCCCCCGGGGTCGCTGGAAACACCATATATTTT. It yields the protein CASSPPGVAGNTIYF. Combining the CDR3 with reference TRBV7-9 and TRBJ1-3 gives the whole variable domain DTGVSQNPRHKITKRGQNVTFRCDPISEHNRLYWYRQTLGQGPEFLTYFQNEAQLEKSRLLSDRFSAERPKGSFSTLEIQRTEQGDSAMYLCASSPPGVAGNTIYFGEGSWLTVV.

The chain employs TRBV9 and TRBJ1-4; no clear D. Germline-derived CDR1 and CDR2 are SGDLS and YYNGEE. Trimming cost V 1 base and J 7 bases, with 17 bases left between them. The CDR3 is 16 amino acids. CDR3 sequence: CASSVRAGGEGEKLFF. The CDR3, as DNA: TGTGCCAGCAGCGTAAGGGCAGGCGGCGAGGGTGAAAAACTGTTTTTT.

The CDR3 coding sequence is TGTGCCAGTTGTCTCGGGAATAAGGGGAACACTGAAGCTTTCTTT. This encodes CASCLGNKGNTEAFF. The chain is built from TRBV19 and TRBJ1-1; no reliable D call. Trimming took 8 bases from V and 1 from J, leaving 17 bases between them. The CDR3 sequence is 15 residues long. CDR1 LNHDA and CDR2 SQIVND come from the germline V gene (reference sequence). Full variable domain (outside the CDR3, taken from reference TRBV19 and TRBJ1-1): DGGITQSPKYLFRKEGQNVTLSCEQNLNHDAMYWYRQDPGQGLRLIYYSQIVNDFQKGDIAEGYSVSREKKESFPLTVTSAQKNPTAFYLCASCLGNKGNTEAFFGQGTRLTVV.